This is a list of T cell receptor beta chains from one sample in a study of shared clonotypes between healthy human individuals. The method was immunoSEQ multiplex PCR; TCRdb's version includes in-frame clones alone and lacks a portion of them. The repertoire includes about 450,000 clones, around 80% of them detected once, and roughly 12% sits in the top ten. Input material: PBMCs. These receptors were taken from a woman aged 40 to 50 in good health. Some clones in this sample may be carry-over from other donors' samples. Both conserved end residues are part of each CDR3. A D gene is named only where the DNA matches it firmly. Clone sizes are given selectively: once, few, many, or a class where the clone is expanded.

V gene	J gene	clone size	D gene	CDR3 DNA	CDR3 protein
TRBV11-2	TRBJ2-7	-	TRBD1	TGTGCCAGCAGCAACCGGGACAGGGGGTACGAGCAGTACTTC	CASSNRDRGYEQYF
TRBV27	TRBJ2-1	once	-	TGTGCCAGCAGTTTTTGGGGCCGCGAGCAGTTCTTC	CASSFWGREQFF
TRBV7-6	TRBJ1-6	-	-	TGTGCCAGCAGCTTGTGGGACACTGATTCACCCCTCCACTTT	CASSLWDTDSPLHF
TRBV29-1	TRBJ2-7	-	-	TGCAGCGTTGAAGTGTCTAGCTCCTACGAGCAGTACTTC	CSVEVSSSYEQYF
TRBV6-1	TRBJ1-5	few	TRBD1	TGTGCCAGCAGTGAGGGTCAGGGGGCAGCTCAGCCCCAGCATTTT	CASSEGQGAAQPQHF
TRBV4-1	TRBJ2-1	-	TRBD2	TGCGCCAGCAGCCAAAGATGGACTAGCGGAAATGAGCAGTTCTTC	CASSQRWTSGNEQFF
TRBV19	TRBJ2-5	-	-	TGTGCCAGTAGTATAAATTGGGACCGGGAGACCCAGTACTTC	CASSINWDRETQYF
TRBV6-5	TRBJ2-1	-	-	TGTGCCAGCAGTTTGACGAACCCTAGCTCCTACAATGAGCAGTTCTTC	CASSLTNPSSYNEQFF
TRBV28	TRBJ2-7	-	-	TGTGCCAGCAGTTTTAGCAGGGGTTGGGAGCAGTACTTC	CASSFSRGWEQYF
TRBV7-2	TRBJ1-6	-	-	TGTGCCAGCAGTTCTACCTCGCCCAGGAGCTCCTATAATTCACCCCTCCACTTT	CASSSTSPRSSYNSPLHF
TRBV5-1	TRBJ2-5	-	-	TGCGCCAGCAGCTTGGAGGGTAGAGTTATGGAGACCCAGTACTTC	CASSLEGRVMETQYF
TRBV7-9	TRBJ2-7	-	-	TGTGCCAGCAGCCTCTCGACAGGTATGACCTACGAGCAGTACTTC	CASSLSTGMTYEQYF
TRBV5-1	TRBJ2-6	-	-	TGCGCCAGCAGCCCTGGTCCCAAGGCCGGGGCCAACGTCCTGACTTTC	CASSPGPKAGANVLTF
TRBV7-2	TRBJ2-5	-	-	TGTGCCAGCAGCGGTGGGAGGAATCGAGAGACCCAGTACTTC	CASSGGRNRETQYF
TRBV5-5	TRBJ2-6	-	-	TGTGCCAGCAGCTGGGCAGGGGCTTCCTCTGGGGCCAACGTCCTGACTTTC	CASSWAGASSGANVLTF
TRBV2	TRBJ2-1	-	TRBD1	TGTGCCAGCAGGACACGGACAGGGAGAAATGAGCAGTTCTTC	CASRTRTGRNEQFF
TRBV7-3	TRBJ2-7	-	-	TGTGCCAGCAGCCCAGGACAGAGCTACGAGCAGTACTTC	CASSPGQSYEQYF
TRBV19	TRBJ1-5	-	-	TGTGCCAGTAGCTTAGGGGCAGGGCGAGGTCAGCCCCAGCATTTT	CASSLGAGRGQPQHF
TRBV4-3	TRBJ2-1	-	TRBD1	TGCGCCAGCAGCCCGACAGGGGAGAAGGGCAATGAGCAGTTCTTC	CASSPTGEKGNEQFF
TRBV7-9	TRBJ2-1	-	TRBD2	TGTGCCAGCAGCAGAGGGCCAGCGGGGGCGGGCAATGAGCAGTTCTTC	CASSRGPAGAGNEQFF
TRBV15	TRBJ1-2	-	-	TGTGCCACCAGCAGAGAATACAGGGCCACCCACTATGGCTACACCTTC	CATSREYRATHYGYTF
TRBV27	TRBJ2-7	-	-	TGTGCCAGCAGTTTTACGGCGAAGCCCTACGAGCAGTACTTC	CASSFTAKPYEQYF
TRBV5-4	TRBJ2-7	once	-	TGTGCCAGCAGCTTGGGTAGCAGGGAGTACGAGCAGTACTTC	CASSLGSREYEQYF
TRBV6-4	TRBJ1-2	-	-	TGTGCCAGCAGTGACCCAATCGACGATTCGGATCTGCGCAATTCGGTGGCCTATGGCTACACCTTC	CASSDPIDDSDLRNSVAYGYTF
TRBV29-1	TRBJ2-3	-	TRBD1	TGCAGCGTTGAACGGGACAGGGAGGTCCCAGCAGATACGCAGTATTTT	CSVERDREVPADTQYF
TRBV4-2	TRBJ1-4	-	-	TGTGCCAGCAGTCAAAGCGCGGAGGGGCTTAATGAAAAACTGTTTTTT	CASSQSAEGLNEKLFF
TRBV7-2	TRBJ1-1	-	-	TGTGCCAGCAGCTTATTGGAAACTGAAGCTTTCTTT	CASSLLETEAFF
TRBV10-2	TRBJ2-7	medium-sized	-	TGCGCCAGCGGGGGAATTTGGGGAAACTCCTACGAGCAGTACTTC	CASGGIWGNSYEQYF
TRBV11-3	TRBJ2-3	few	-	TGTGCCAGCAGCTCGGGATCCACCACAGATACGCAGTATTTT	CASSSGSTTDTQYF
TRBV21-1	TRBJ2-5	-	-	TGTGCCAGCAGCAAAGCGGACAGCCAAGAGACCCAGTACTTC	CASSKADSQETQYF
TRBV6-6	TRBJ1-1	-	TRBD1	TGTGCCAGCAGTTACTACATTGGACAGGGAGCTTTCTTT	CASSYYIGQGAFF
TRBV28	TRBJ1-2	-	-	TGTGCCAGCAGTTTAGTACAGGTTGGCTATGGCTACACCTTC	CASSLVQVGYGYTF
TRBV5-1	TRBJ2-2	-	TRBD2	TGCGCCAGCAGCAAAGGGACTAGCGGTCTAGGGGAGCTGTTTTTT	CASSKGTSGLGELFF
TRBV29-1	TRBJ2-7	-	TRBD2	TGCAGCGTTGAAGAGGGGAGGGGTGGGGAGCAGTACTTC	CSVEEGRGGEQYF
TRBV19	TRBJ2-3	-	TRBD2	TGTGCCAGTAGTATAGACGGACCGGCGGGAGTCCCAGATACGCAGTATTTT	CASSIDGPAGVPDTQYF
TRBV18	TRBJ2-6	-	-	TGTGCCAGCTCACCCGTAATACGCCGTTCTGGGGCCAACGTCCTGACTTTC	CASSPVIRRSGANVLTF
TRBV19	TRBJ2-3	-	-	TGTGCCAGTAGCAAGGGACCGACCTCGGGAGATACGCAGTATTTT	CASSKGPTSGDTQYF
TRBV5-4	TRBJ1-2	-	-	TGTGCCAGCAGCTCCGGGAGCCGGGGCTACACCTTC	CASSSGSRGYTF
TRBV6-5	TRBJ2-1	-	-	TGTGCCAGCAGGAAATACAATGAGCAGTTCTTC	CASRKYNEQFF
TRBV28	TRBJ1-2	-	-	TGTGCCAGCAGTTTCTCTTGGGCTTCCCGCTATGGCTACACCTTC	CASSFSWASRYGYTF
TRBV9	TRBJ2-1	once	TRBD2	TGTGCCAGCACAAGCGGGAGGTACAATGAGCAGTTCTTC	CASTSGRYNEQFF
TRBV28	TRBJ2-5	many	TRBD2	TGTGCCAGCAGCCCCCCGAGGGGAGGGCTAGAGACCCAGTACTTC	CASSPPRGGLETQYF